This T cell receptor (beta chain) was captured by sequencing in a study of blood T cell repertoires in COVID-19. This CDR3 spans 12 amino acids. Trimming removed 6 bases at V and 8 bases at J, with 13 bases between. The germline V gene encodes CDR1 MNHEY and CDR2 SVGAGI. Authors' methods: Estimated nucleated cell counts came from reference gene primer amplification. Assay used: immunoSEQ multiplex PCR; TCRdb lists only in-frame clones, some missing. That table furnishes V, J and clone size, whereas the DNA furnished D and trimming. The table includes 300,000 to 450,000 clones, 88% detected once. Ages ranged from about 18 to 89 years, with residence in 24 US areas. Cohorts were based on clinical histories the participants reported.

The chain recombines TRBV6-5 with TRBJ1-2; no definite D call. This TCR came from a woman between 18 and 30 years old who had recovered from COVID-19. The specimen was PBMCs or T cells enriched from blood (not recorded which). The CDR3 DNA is TGTGCCAGCAGACCCTATACGGGGGGCTACACCTTC. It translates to CASRPYTGGYTF.